What follows are 12 T cell receptor beta chains derived from one specimen sequenced in a study of blood T cell repertoires in COVID-19. The repertoire was sequenced with immunoSEQ multiplex PCR; TCRdb's copy has only in-frame clones and lacks some. The repertoire includes tens of thousands of clones, about 84% of them detected once, and about an eighth sits in the top ten. The material sequenced was peripheral blood. These receptors originate from a man over 45 with COVID-19, enrolled during active disease.

The gene calls are TRBV12-5 and TRBJ1-2, with 7 nucleotides matching TRBD1. CDR1 is LGHNT and CDR2 is FRNRAP in the germline V gene. The CDR3 spans 16 residues. Trimming took 5 bases from V and 2 from J; bases not matched to a gene: 11. CDR3 nucleotide sequence: TGTGCTAGTGGTCCTAGTTGGACAGGATCCAACTATGGCTACACCTTC. This codes for CASGPSWTGSNYGYTF.

The chain couples TRBV9 to TRBJ1-4; no firm D call. The CDR3 extends over 12 amino acids. V gave up 2 bases and J gave up 15 bases, with 14 bases separating them. The germline CDR1 and CDR2 sequences are SGDLS and YYNGEE. The CDR3 nucleotides read TGTGCCAGCAGCGTTCCCGGGTTTTTTTTGTTTTTT. It specifies CASSVPGFFLFF.

This clone has just one count. V gene TRBV19 combines with J gene TRBJ2-2; D is perhaps TRBD2 (5 bases). Per the germline V gene, CDR1 is LNHDA and CDR2 is SQIVND (reference sequence). V was pared by 4 bases and J by 5 bases, with 11 bases between. This CDR3 has 14 amino acids. The CDR3 loop reads CASSKTTGTGELFF. DNA for the CDR3: TGTGCCAGTAGTAAGACAACGGGAACCGGGGAGCTGTTTTTT.

This clone was detected only a few times. The chain carries TRBV5-6 and TRBJ1-1; no reliable D call. The germline V gene encodes CDR1 SGHDT and CDR2 YYEEEE. The CDR3 is made up of 13 amino acids. V was clipped by 4 bases and J by 2 bases, with 9 bases between them. The CDR3 here is CASSTGLNTEAFF. DNA for the CDR3: TGTGCCAGCAGCACGGGTCTTAACACTGAAGCTTTCTTT.

V gene TRBV5-1 combines with J gene TRBJ1-2; 7 nucleotides align to TRBD1. The CDR3 loop spans 18 amino acids. With V trimmed by 4 bases and J by 3 bases, 18 bases remained unmatched. Germline V gene sequence: CDR1 SGHRS, CDR2 YFSETQ. CDR3 bases: TGCGCCAGCAGCACCCCCCTCACGACAGGGAGGAAGGACTATGGCTACACCTTC. It yields the protein CASSTPLTTGRKDYGYTF.

The DNA for the CDR3 is TGTGCCAGCAGTTACTCGACCAGGGGCAACACTGAAGCTTTCTTT. This encodes CASSYSTRGNTEAFF. The chain combines TRBV6-5 with TRBJ1-1; D perhaps matches TRBD1 (6 bases). This CDR3 is 15 amino acids long. Germline V gene data show CDR1 as MNHEY and CDR2 as SVGAGI. The ends were cut back, 0 bases at V and 2 bases at J, with 10 bases in the middle.

The rearrangement uses TRBV30 and TRBJ1-2, with a possible D match to TRBD1 (5 bases). Germline V lookup: CDR1 GTSNPN, CDR2 SVGIG (reference sequence). V was pared by 0 bases and J by 6 bases, with 8 bases between. This CDR3 is 12 amino acids long. In DNA form, the CDR3 reads TGTGCCTGGAGTGTGTCAGGGCATGGCTACACCTTC. Translated: CAWSVSGHGYTF.

The chain is built from TRBV7-3 and TRBJ2-2; 8 nucleotides line up with TRBD1. CDR3 length: 15 residues. Per germline, CDR1 SGHTA and CDR2 FQGTGA. V shed 3 bases, J shed 7 bases, and the junction held 7 bases outside the gene matches. The CDR3: CASSFGQGIGGELFF. The CDR3 bases are TGTGCCAGCAGCTTTGGACAGGGTATTGGCGGGGAGCTGTTTTTT.

The rearrangement uses TRBV7-9 and TRBJ1-3, with 8 nucleotides matching TRBD1. V gave up 10 bases and J gave up 0 bases; unmatched junction bases: 5. Germline V gene lookup returns CDR1 SEHNR and CDR2 FQNEAQ (reference sequence). The CDR3 runs to 14 residues. The CDR3 DNA sequence: TGTGCCAAGGGGACAGGCCGCTCTGGAAACACCATATATTTT. Translating gives CAKGTGRSGNTIYF.

The chain recombines TRBV2 with TRBJ2-7, with D possibly TRBD1 on 6 matching bases. V lost 5 bases and J 7 bases, leaving 15 bases between the germline ends. The CDR3 covers 13 residues. The germline V gene has CDR1 SNHLY and CDR2 FYNNEI. In DNA form, the CDR3 reads TGTGCCAGCAGTCTCGACAGGTCCCGGGAGCAGTACTTC. It is translated as CASSLDRSREQYF.

The chain employs TRBV6-5 and TRBJ2-1, with a weak D call TRBD1 (5 bases). The germline V gene has CDR1 MNHEY and CDR2 SVGAGI. V was trimmed by 5 bases and J by 8 bases, leaving 10 bases between them. The CDR3 has 12 residues. In nucleotides, the CDR3 is TGTGCCAGCAGTCCAGGGTTCTATGAGCAGTTCTTC. This translates into CASSPGFYEQFF.

V usage is TRBV11-2 and J usage is TRBJ2-7, with 10 bases fitting TRBD1. From germline, CDR1 is SGHAT and CDR2 FQNNGV. This CDR3 contains 15 residues. J gave up 7 bases and V 3 bases, and 9 bases lay outside the gene matches. The CDR3 DNA reads as TGTGCCAGCAGCTTGAGACAGGGGGCCGTTACTGAGCAGTACTTC. This translates into CASSLRQGAVTEQYF.